What follows describes a single TCR beta chain. These data come from a study of blood T cell repertoires in COVID-19. For the study at large: The study drew acute and convalescent COVID-19 samples from the United States, Italy and Spain. T cells, B-cell-depleted T cells, or PBMCs provided the cDNA or gDNA that served as material.

The V gene end was trimmed by 4 bases and the J gene end by 4 bases; junction bases not matched to a gene: 5. The CDR3 loop spans 15 amino acids. Germline V CDR1 and CDR2: WNHNN, SYGVQD (reference sequence). Cohort 3 donors counted as recovered after two negative PCRs, clearance, or resolved symptoms. Authors' data handling: Reference gene primer amplification in the assay estimated nucleated cell counts. Produced via immunoSEQ multiplex PCR; TCRdb's table is partial and in-frame only. From that table come the V and J calls and clone size; the DNA was used to work out D and trimming. The table includes about 480,000 clones, around nine tenths detected once.

This TCR derives from a woman aged 55 to 70 who had recovered from COVID-19. This chain links TRBV10-1 with TRBJ2-1; TRBD1 agrees at 9 bases. The source material was PBMCs or T cells enriched from blood (not recorded which). CDR3 DNA sequence: TGCGCCAGCAGTGCCGGGACAGGGAATTACAATGAGCAGTTCTTC. Translating it yields CASSAGTGNYNEQFF.